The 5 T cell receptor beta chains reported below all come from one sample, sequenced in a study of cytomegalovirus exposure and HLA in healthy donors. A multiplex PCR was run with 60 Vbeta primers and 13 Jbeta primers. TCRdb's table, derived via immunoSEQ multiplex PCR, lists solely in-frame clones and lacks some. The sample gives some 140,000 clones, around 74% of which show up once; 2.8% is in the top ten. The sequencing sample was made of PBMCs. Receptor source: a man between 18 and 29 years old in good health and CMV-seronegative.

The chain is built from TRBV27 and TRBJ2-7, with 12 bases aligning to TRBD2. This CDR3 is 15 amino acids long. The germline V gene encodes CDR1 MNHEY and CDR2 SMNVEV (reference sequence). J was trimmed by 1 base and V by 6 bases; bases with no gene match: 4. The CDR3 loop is CASSLTSGGSYEQYF. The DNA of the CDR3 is TGTGCCAGCAGCTTGACTAGCGGGGGTTCCTACGAGCAGTACTTC.

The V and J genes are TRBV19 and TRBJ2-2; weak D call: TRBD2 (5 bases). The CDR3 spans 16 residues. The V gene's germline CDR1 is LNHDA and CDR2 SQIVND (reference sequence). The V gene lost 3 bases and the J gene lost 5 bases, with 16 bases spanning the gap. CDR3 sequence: CASSIPDGKRTGELFF. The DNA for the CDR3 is TGTGCCAGTAGTATCCCGGACGGGAAGCGTACCGGGGAGCTGTTTTTT.

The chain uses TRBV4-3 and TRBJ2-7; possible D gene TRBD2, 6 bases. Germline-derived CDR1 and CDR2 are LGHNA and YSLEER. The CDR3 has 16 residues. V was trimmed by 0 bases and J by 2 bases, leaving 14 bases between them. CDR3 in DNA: TGCGCCAGCAGCCAAGATCGTCAGGGAGGTACCTACGAGCAGTACTTC. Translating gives CASSQDRQGGTYEQYF.

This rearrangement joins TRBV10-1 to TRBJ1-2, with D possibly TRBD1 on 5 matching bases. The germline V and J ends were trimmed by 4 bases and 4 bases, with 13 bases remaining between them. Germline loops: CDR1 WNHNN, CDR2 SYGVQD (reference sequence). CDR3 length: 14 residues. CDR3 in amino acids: CASSARQGAYGYTF. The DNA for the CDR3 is TGCGCCAGCAGTGCCAGGCAGGGTGCCTATGGCTACACCTTC.

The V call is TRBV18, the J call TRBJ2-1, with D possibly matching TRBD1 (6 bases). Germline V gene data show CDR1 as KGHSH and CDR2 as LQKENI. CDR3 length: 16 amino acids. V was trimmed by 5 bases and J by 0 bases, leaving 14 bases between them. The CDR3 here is CASSLQTGFSYNEQFF. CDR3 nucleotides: TGTGCCAGCTCATTGCAAACAGGGTTCTCCTACAATGAGCAGTTCTTC.